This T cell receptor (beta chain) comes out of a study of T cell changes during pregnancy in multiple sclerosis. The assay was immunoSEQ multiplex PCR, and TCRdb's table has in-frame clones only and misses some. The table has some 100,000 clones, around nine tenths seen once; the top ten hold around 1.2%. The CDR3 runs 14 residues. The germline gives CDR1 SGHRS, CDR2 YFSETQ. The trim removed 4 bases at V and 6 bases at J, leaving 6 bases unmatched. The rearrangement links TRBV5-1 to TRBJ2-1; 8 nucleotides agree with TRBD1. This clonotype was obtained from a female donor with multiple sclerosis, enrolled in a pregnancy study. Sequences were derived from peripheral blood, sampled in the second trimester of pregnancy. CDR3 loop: CASSGRTGRNEQFF. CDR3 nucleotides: TGCGCCAGCAGCGGGAGGACAGGGCGCAATGAGCAGTTCTTC.